A selection of T cell receptor beta chains follows, all from one sample in a study of shared clonotypes between healthy human individuals. TCRdb keeps only in-frame clones here, not all; method: immunoSEQ multiplex PCR. This sample yields 700,000 or so clones, of which more than 70% are seen a single time; under 2% belongs to the top ten. The sample taken for sequencing was memory CD4+ T cells sorted from blood. The receptors here all came from a woman aged 30 to 39 in good health. Both conserved end residues are part of each CDR3. The D gene is left open where the match is weak. A row's size may be missing; if present it is once, few, many or a size class.

>.|15|TRBV29-1|TRBJ2-3|.
CSVGTQSSSTDTQYF
TGCAGCGTTGGTACACAGAGCTCTAGCACAGATACGCAGTATTTT
>TRBD1|13|TRBV27|TRBJ2-7|.
CASSRTGSYEQYF
TGTGCCAGCAGCCGGACAGGCTCCTACGAGCAGTACTTC
>TRBD1|14|TRBV10-2|TRBJ2-3|.
CASSRDRVTDTQYF
TGCGCCAGCAGCCGGGACAGGGTGACAGATACGCAGTATTTT
>.|15|TRBV28|TRBJ2-7|.
CASSTGGGESYEQYF
TGTGCCAGCAGTACAGGTGGGGGCGAGTCCTACGAGCAGTACTTC
>TRBD1|18|TRBV7-9|TRBJ1-2|.
CASSPTAPGQGLFYGYTF
TGTGCCAGCAGCCCCACCGCACCGGGACAGGGTCTTTTCTATGGCTACACCTTC
>.|14|TRBV10-2|TRBJ2-1|.
CASSEIVAYNEQFF
TGCGCCAGCAGTGAGATAGTTGCCTACAATGAGCAGTTCTTC
>.|15|TRBV2|TRBJ1-2|few
CASSKDTGRNYGYTF
TGTGCCAGCAGTAAAGACACCGGACGGAACTATGGCTACACCTTC
>.|16|TRBV28|TRBJ2-4|.
CASSQTGPLAKNIQYF
TGTGCCAGCAGTCAAACAGGCCCGCTAGCCAAAAACATTCAGTACTTC
>.|14|TRBV7-8|TRBJ2-7|.
CASSTGTSGSEQYF
TGTGCCAGCAGCACCGGGACCAGCGGCTCCGAGCAGTACTTC
>TRBD2|14|TRBV28|TRBJ2-5|.
CASRPGLAGVTQYF
TGTGCCAGCAGACCCGGACTAGCGGGAGTGACCCAGTACTTC
>.|13|TRBV7-2|TRBJ1-1|.
CASSPIRAGQAFF
TGTGCCAGCAGCCCAATCCGGGCAGGCCAAGCTTTCTTT
>.|16|TRBV5-6|TRBJ2-7|once
CASSRRVSGTPWEQYF
TGTGCCAGCAGTAGGAGAGTCTCCGGGACCCCGTGGGAGCAGTACTTC
>.|15|TRBV19|TRBJ1-5|.
CASSMDPYSNQPQHF
TGTGCCAGTAGTATGGATCCGTATAGCAATCAGCCCCAGCATTTT
>.|14|TRBV5-8|TRBJ2-7|few
CASSTSWGGGEQYF
TGTGCCAGCAGCACTTCCTGGGGAGGTGGGGAGCAGTACTTC
>.|14|TRBV5-6|TRBJ1-3|few
CASSLRGSGNTIYF
TGTGCCAGCAGCTTACGGGGATCTGGAAACACCATATATTTT
>.|13|TRBV29-1|TRBJ2-3|once
CSLRQGGTDTQYF
TGCAGCTTACGACAGGGAGGGACAGATACGCAGTATTTT
>.|13|TRBV29-1|TRBJ2-2|.
CSVGRVGTGELFF
TGCAGCGTTGGAAGGGTGGGGACCGGGGAGCTGTTTTTT
>.|14|TRBV21-1|TRBJ2-1|once
CASSGAGARDEQFF
TGTGCCAGCAGCGGGGCGGGGGCTCGGGATGAGCAGTTCTTC
>TRBD2|16|TRBV9|TRBJ2-1|.
CASSVETGGSYNEQFF
TGTGCCAGCAGCGTAGAGACGGGAGGATCCTACAATGAGCAGTTCTTC
>TRBD1|15|TRBV28|TRBJ1-2|.
CASSSTGSFSYGYTF
TGTGCCAGCAGTTCGACAGGGTCTTTTAGCTATGGCTACACCTTC
>TRBD2|17|TRBV29-1|TRBJ2-1|.
CSVGGTSGRALNNEQFF
TGCAGCGTGGGAGGGACTAGCGGGAGGGCCTTGAACAATGAGCAGTTCTTC
>.|15|TRBV7-3|TRBJ2-3|.
CASSLGVLTPHTQYF
TGTGCCAGCAGCTTGGGGGTTCTCACTCCACATACGCAGTATTTT
>.|12|TRBV29-1|TRBJ2-5|.
CSLKTVQETQYF
TGCAGCCTAAAGACAGTACAAGAGACCCAGTACTTC
>TRBD1|13|TRBV6-5|TRBJ1-1|.
CASSPRDREEAFF
TGTGCCAGCAGTCCGCGGGACAGGGAAGAAGCTTTCTTT
>TRBD1|14|TRBV19|TRBJ2-7|few
CASSLKQGAYEQYF
TGTGCCAGTAGTCTAAAACAGGGGGCCTACGAGCAGTACTTC
>TRBD2|15|TRBV29-1|TRBJ2-7|.
CSVRPSGRGRREQYF
TGCAGCGTTAGGCCTAGCGGGAGGGGGAGACGCGAGCAGTACTTC
>TRBD1|15|TRBV5-1|TRBJ1-1|many
CASSPRPGQGSEAFF
TGCGCCAGCAGCCCCAGACCGGGACAGGGGTCGGAAGCTTTCTTT
>.|16|TRBV5-1|TRBJ1-3|.
CASSLDGPSSGNTIYF
TGCGCCAGCAGCTTGGATGGGCCCAGCTCTGGAAACACCATATATTTT
>.|15|TRBV6-4|TRBJ2-3|.
CASSVMSGGANTQYF
TGTGCCAGCAGTGTAATGTCAGGTGGTGCAAATACGCAGTATTTT
>.|14|TRBV13|TRBJ2-7|.
CASSLLGDSYEQYF
TGTGCCAGCAGCCTCCTGGGAGATTCCTACGAGCAGTACTTC
>.|15|TRBV6-5|TRBJ2-7|.
CASSYVHSLAYEQYF
TGTGCCAGCAGTTACGTCCACAGCCTCGCCTACGAGCAGTACTTC
>TRBD2|17|TRBV7-3|TRBJ2-1|.
CASSAASGRAGYNEQFF
TGTGCCAGCAGCGCCGCTAGCGGGAGGGCCGGGTACAATGAGCAGTTCTTC
>.|12|TRBV28|TRBJ2-3|.
CASSLGLVGAHF
TGTGCCAGCAGTTTGGGGCTAGTCGGGGCGCATTTT
>TRBD1|14|TRBV5-5|TRBJ2-4|.
CASSQDRASGIQYF
TGTGCCAGCAGCCAAGACAGGGCTTCGGGCATTCAGTACTTC
>.|16|TRBV28|TRBJ1-6|once
CASRDTKIAPNSPLHF
TGTGCCAGCAGGGACACAAAAATAGCCCCTAATTCACCCCTCCACTTT
>.|16|TRBV9|TRBJ1-5|.
CASSVPVEGCNQPQHF
TGTGCCAGCAGCGTTCCCGTGGAGGGGTGCAATCAGCCCCAGCATTTT
>TRBD2|17|TRBV14|TRBJ2-5|.
CASSRDRGLAGGETQYF
TGTGCCAGCAGCCGGGATCGAGGACTAGCGGGAGGGGAGACCCAGTACTTC
>TRBD2|16|TRBV11-1|TRBJ2-7|.
CASSLHSPGRENEQYF
TGTGCCAGCAGCTTACACTCCCCGGGGAGGGAAAACGAGCAGTACTTC
>TRBD2|15|TRBV5-6|TRBJ2-1|.
CASSLGTSPYNEQFF
TGTGCCAGCAGCTTGGGGACTAGCCCTTACAATGAGCAGTTCTTC
>.|15|TRBV2|TRBJ1-5|.
CASSPEGGLWQPQHF
TGTGCCAGCAGCCCAGAGGGGGGGCTATGGCAGCCCCAGCATTTT
>TRBD1|15|TRBV7-9|TRBJ1-2|.
CASSRGGQGNYGYTF
TGTGCCAGCAGCCGGGGGGGACAGGGTAACTATGGCTACACCTTC
>.|15|TRBV30|TRBJ1-4|.
CAWRGTESSNEKLFF
TGTGCCTGGAGAGGGACCGAGTCTTCTAATGAAAAACTGTTTTTT
>.|13|TRBV7-4|TRBJ2-7|once
CASSFPPGPEQYF
TGTGCCAGCAGCTTCCCCCCGGGGCCCGAGCAGTACTTC
>TRBD1|15|TRBV28|TRBJ1-2|.
CASSSNSGGLFGYTF
TGTGCCAGCAGTTCCAACTCAGGGGGCTTATTTGGCTACACCTTC
>TRBD1|16|TRBV18|TRBJ1-3|.
CASSPPSTGPGNTIYF
TGTGCCAGCTCACCACCGTCGACAGGGCCTGGAAACACCATATATTTT
>.|15|TRBV19|TRBJ2-6|.
CASSSHGSGANVLTF
TGTGCCAGTAGTTCCCACGGTTCTGGGGCCAACGTCCTGACTTTC
>.|13|TRBV4-2|TRBJ2-7|.
CASSPAASYEQYF
TGTGCCAGCAGCCCCGCCGCCTCCTACGAGCAGTACTTC
>.|16|TRBV21-1|TRBJ2-5|.
CASSKRRTGGRETQYF
TGTGCCAGCAGCAAACGGCGGACAGGAGGACGGGAGACCCAGTACTTC
>.|12|TRBV4-2|TRBJ2-1|.
CASSQLEDEQFF
TGTGCCAGCAGCCAACTAGAAGATGAGCAGTTCTTC
>TRBD2|13|TRBV18|TRBJ2-7|many
CASSQLADPVQYF
TGTGCCAGCTCACAACTAGCGGACCCGGTCCAGTACTTC
>.|17|TRBV18|TRBJ2-7|medium-sized
CASSPPVWDGAYPEQYF
TGTGCCAGCTCACCACCGGTCTGGGACGGCGCTTATCCCGAGCAGTACTTC
>.|13|TRBV4-1|TRBJ1-2|few
CASSQDRGYGYTF
TGCGCCAGCAGCCAAGATAGGGGCTATGGCTACACCTTC
>.|12|TRBV5-1|TRBJ2-7|.
CASSDVKWEQYF
TGCGCCAGCAGCGATGTAAAGTGGGAGCAGTACTTC
>.|13|TRBV18|TRBJ1-2|.
CASSPPGKGGYTF
TGTGCCAGCTCACCACCGGGGAAAGGTGGCTACACCTTC